Listed below are T cell receptor beta chains from one sample, sequenced in a study of blood T cell repertoires in COVID-19. Assay: immunoSEQ multiplex PCR; the TCRdb copy retains only in-frame clones and omits some. The sample shows about 25,000 clones, roughly nine tenths of them seen only once. The material sequenced was peripheral blood. These TCRs come from a human donor in a cohort sampled during active COVID-19. CDR3s include the opening cysteine and the closing phenylalanine or tryptophan. The order of the fields is J gene, clone size, D gene, V gene, CDR3 DNA, CDR3 protein. D genes are given only for firm matches. Clone size appears in some rows only: once, few, many, or a class for an expanded clone.

J gene: TRBJ2-7
clone size: once
D gene: .
V gene: TRBV21-1
CDR3 DNA: TGTGCCAGCAGCAAATTGGTGGACAGGGGATACGAGCAGTACTTC
CDR3 protein: CASSKLVDRGYEQYF

J gene: TRBJ2-1
clone size: .
D gene: TRBD2
V gene: TRBV12-5
CDR3 DNA: TGTGCTAGTGGGGTCGGACTAGAGCGGAATGAGCAGTTCTTC
CDR3 protein: CASGVGLERNEQFF

J gene: TRBJ1-4
clone size: few
D gene: TRBD1
V gene: TRBV29-1
CDR3 DNA: TGCAGCGTGAGGACAGGAACATCGACTAATGAAAAACTGTTTTTT
CDR3 protein: CSVRTGTSTNEKLFF

J gene: TRBJ1-1
clone size: few
D gene: .
V gene: TRBV29-1
CDR3 DNA: TGCAGCGTACAACAGGGCGTCCTCACTGAAGCTTTCTTT
CDR3 protein: CSVQQGVLTEAFF

J gene: TRBJ2-5
clone size: .
D gene: .
V gene: TRBV7-2
CDR3 DNA: TGTGCCAGCAGCTTAGAAGCGGGAGAGACCCAGTACTTC
CDR3 protein: CASSLEAGETQYF

J gene: TRBJ2-7
clone size: .
D gene: TRBD2
V gene: TRBV15
CDR3 DNA: TGTGCCACCAGCAGAGGCTTAAGCGGGACCTACGAGCAGTACTTC
CDR3 protein: CATSRGLSGTYEQYF

J gene: TRBJ2-1
clone size: .
D gene: TRBD2
V gene: TRBV6-5
CDR3 DNA: TGTGCCAGCAGTTATAATCCGGGGGGGCTGGTCAATGAGCAGTTCTTC
CDR3 protein: CASSYNPGGLVNEQFF

J gene: TRBJ2-3
clone size: .
D gene: TRBD1
V gene: TRBV10-1
CDR3 DNA: TGCGCCAGCAGTGAGTCCGACGAGGGTGCTGACAGGGCACTTAGCACAGATACGCAGTATTTT
CDR3 protein: CASSESDEGADRALSTDTQYF

J gene: TRBJ2-7
clone size: .
D gene: TRBD2
V gene: TRBV25-1
CDR3 DNA: TGTGCCAGCAGTGAATTTGGGGGGGGGATCCACGAGCAGTACTTC
CDR3 protein: CASSEFGGGIHEQYF

J gene: TRBJ1-4
clone size: .
D gene: .
V gene: TRBV5-1
CDR3 DNA: TGCGCCAGCAGCTTGGGAGGTCAAGTTGAAAAACTGTTTTTT
CDR3 protein: CASSLGGQVEKLFF

J gene: TRBJ1-2
clone size: .
D gene: .
V gene: TRBV9
CDR3 DNA: TGTGCCAGCAGCGTAGCAAATGAGAACTATGGCTACACCTTC
CDR3 protein: CASSVANENYGYTF

J gene: TRBJ2-7
clone size: .
D gene: TRBD2
V gene: TRBV7-9
CDR3 DNA: TGTGCCAGCAGCTTAGGGCTAGCGGGAGACGAGCAGTACTTC
CDR3 protein: CASSLGLAGDEQYF

J gene: TRBJ1-5
clone size: once
D gene: .
V gene: TRBV6-2/TRBV6-3
CDR3 DNA: TGTGCCAGCAGTGCCAACACCAATCAGCCCCAGCATTTT
CDR3 protein: CASSANTNQPQHF

J gene: TRBJ1-2
clone size: .
D gene: .
V gene: TRBV28
CDR3 DNA: TGTGCCAGCAAAACGGGGGACCTCTACTATGGCTACACCTTC
CDR3 protein: CASKTGDLYYGYTF

J gene: TRBJ1-5
clone size: .
D gene: TRBD1
V gene: TRBV9
CDR3 DNA: TGTGCCAGCAGCGTCGGACAGGGTCAGCCCCAGCATTTT
CDR3 protein: CASSVGQGQPQHF

J gene: TRBJ1-2
clone size: .
D gene: TRBD1
V gene: TRBV5-1
CDR3 DNA: TGCGCCAGCAGCTTGGCTCGGACAGGGGCCCGTGAGGGCTACACCTTC
CDR3 protein: CASSLARTGAREGYTF

J gene: TRBJ1-1
clone size: .
D gene: .
V gene: TRBV3-1/TRBV3-2
CDR3 DNA: TGTGCCAGCAGCCAGGGAGTAGCAGAAGCTTTCTTT
CDR3 protein: CASSQGVAEAFF

J gene: TRBJ2-3
clone size: few
D gene: TRBD2
V gene: TRBV6-4
CDR3 DNA: TGTGCCAGCAGCGCGGGACTAGCGGGAGCAAAAGATACGCAGTATTTT
CDR3 protein: CASSAGLAGAKDTQYF

J gene: TRBJ2-3
clone size: .
D gene: .
V gene: TRBV10-3
CDR3 DNA: TGTGCCATCAGTGAGTCGAGGAGGGTCACGGCCACAGATACGCAGTATTTT
CDR3 protein: CAISESRRVTATDTQYF

J gene: TRBJ2-5
clone size: .
D gene: .
V gene: TRBV10-3
CDR3 DNA: TGTGCCATCAGTGACTCACGCGGGACCCAGTACTTC
CDR3 protein: CAISDSRGTQYF

J gene: TRBJ2-7
clone size: .
D gene: TRBD1
V gene: TRBV5-1
CDR3 DNA: TGCGCCAGCAGCTTGGCGCCGGCAGGACAGGGACTTCAGGAGCAGTACTTC
CDR3 protein: CASSLAPAGQGLQEQYF

J gene: TRBJ2-1
clone size: .
D gene: TRBD2
V gene: TRBV11-2
CDR3 DNA: TGTGCCAGCAGCCCGCGTGGTGGCGGGAGGGCCGATTACAATGAGCAGTTCTTC
CDR3 protein: CASSPRGGGRADYNEQFF

J gene: TRBJ2-5
clone size: .
D gene: .
V gene: TRBV7-2
CDR3 DNA: TGTGCCAGCAGCTTAGTATTAGGCGGAGGACTGATCCAAGAGACCCAGTACTTC
CDR3 protein: CASSLVLGGGLIQETQYF

J gene: TRBJ2-2
clone size: .
D gene: .
V gene: TRBV6-4
CDR3 DNA: TGTGCCAGCAGTGACTCTAGCGCCGGGGAGCTGTTTTTT
CDR3 protein: CASSDSSAGELFF